The subject of this entry is one TCR beta chain. This record belongs to a study of blood T cell repertoires in COVID-19. About the research overall: In each case, the material was cDNA or gDNA derived from T cells, B-cell-depleted T cells, or PBMCs.

Using immunoSEQ multiplex PCR, the repertoire was profiled, and TCRdb retains in-frame clones only, with some absent. The sample records under 150,000 clones, 75% to 90% being singletons. Sequencing input: peripheral blood. This clonotype originated in a woman between 55 and 75 years old with COVID-19, enrolled during active disease.

The CDR3 spells CASSPTSRDSSYEQYF. CDR3 DNA sequence: TGTGCCAGCTCACCAACATCTCGGGACTCTTCCTACGAGCAGTACTTC. The chain has TRBV18 and TRBJ2-7; weak D call: TRBD2 (6 bases). The ends were cut back, 2 bases at V and 1 base at J, with 15 bases in the middle. From germline, CDR1 is KGHSH and CDR2 LQKENI. The length of the CDR3 is 16 residues.